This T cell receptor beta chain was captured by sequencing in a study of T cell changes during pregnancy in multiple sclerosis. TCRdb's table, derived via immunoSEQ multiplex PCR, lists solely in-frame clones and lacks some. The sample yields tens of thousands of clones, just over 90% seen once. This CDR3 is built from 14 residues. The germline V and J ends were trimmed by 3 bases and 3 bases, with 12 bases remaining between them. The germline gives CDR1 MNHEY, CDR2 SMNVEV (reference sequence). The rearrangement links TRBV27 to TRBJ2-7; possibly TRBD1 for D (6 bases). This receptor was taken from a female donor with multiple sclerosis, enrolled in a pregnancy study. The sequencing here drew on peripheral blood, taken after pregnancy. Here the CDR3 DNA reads TGTGCCAGCAGTTTCCGACAGGAGATCTACGAGCAGTACTTC. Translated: CASSFRQEIYEQYF.